This TCR beta chain stems from a study of early T cells in non-severe SARS-CoV-2 infection. TCRdb re-analysed the 5' RACE reads in MiXCR, keeping a single row per CDR3 protein. The repertoire consists of some 98,000 distinct CDR3 sequences, with 9.5% to 11% occurring once and the leading ten covering around 4.7%. This clonotype was seen only a few times. This CDR3 is 12 amino acids long. Trimming took 0 bases from V and 3 from J, leaving 2 bases between them. Per the germline V gene, CDR1 is ENHRY and CDR2 is SYGVKD. This sequence joins TRBV10-3 and TRBJ1-2; D call uncertain. The source is an adult who was a healthcare worker with PCR-confirmed SARS-CoV-2 infection or an uninfected control (not recorded which). The specimen sequenced was whole blood. In DNA, the CDR3 is TGTGCCATCAGTGAGTCGCACTATGGCTACACCTTC. Amino acid sequence: CAISESHYGYTF.